Below, 23 T cell receptor beta chains from the same sample are listed, as sequenced in a study of cytomegalovirus exposure and HLA in healthy donors. Researchers ran the PCR with 60 Vbeta and 13 Jbeta primers. The data were produced by immunoSEQ multiplex PCR, yet TCRdb's version contains in-frame clones alone and is incomplete. The table includes over 250,000 clones, just over 70% detected once. The sample was PBMCs. Receptors originate from a female donor in good health and CMV-seronegative.

The V gene is TRBV9, the J gene TRBJ2-5, with 11 nucleotides matching TRBD2. Germline CDR1 reads SGDLS; CDR2 reads YYNGEE. This CDR3 comprises 14 residues. The V segment lost 3 bases and the J segment 4 bases; nucleotides outside the gene matches: 2. The CDR3 is CASSGLAGGETQYF. DNA for the CDR3: TGTGCCAGCAGCGGGCTAGCGGGAGGAGAGACCCAGTACTTC. Full variable domain (outside the CDR3, taken from reference TRBV9 and TRBJ2-5): DSGVTQTPKHLITATGQRVTLRCSPRSGDLSVYWYQQSLDQGLQFLIQYYNGEERAKGNILERFSAQQFPDLHSELNLSSLELGDSALYFCASSGLAGGETQYFGPGTRLLVL.

V gene TRBV5-6 combines with J gene TRBJ1-1; 8 nucleotides match TRBD1. The germline V gene has CDR1 SGHDT and CDR2 YYEEEE. V was clipped by 2 bases and J by 7 bases; unmatched bases: 7. The CDR3 extends over 14 amino acids. Here the CDR3 reads CASSLDRGSGEAFF. Written as DNA, the CDR3 is TGTGCCAGCAGCTTAGACAGGGGAAGTGGTGAAGCTTTCTTT.

The chain combines TRBV18 with TRBJ2-5, with 9 nucleotides matching TRBD2. In germline, CDR1 is KGHSH, CDR2 LQKENI. With V trimmed by 3 bases and J by 3 bases, 11 bases remained unmatched. The CDR3 contains 17 residues. This CDR3 is CASSPYLSGRGEETQYF. The CDR3 bases are TGTGCCAGCTCACCCTACCTTAGCGGGAGAGGTGAAGAGACCCAGTACTTC.

Points on this clone: A read error may account for a junction end that differs from germline. This chain joins TRBV7-7 and TRBJ2-2, with D perhaps matching TRBD2 (5 bases). Germline assignment: CDR1 SSHAT and CDR2 FNYEAQ (reference sequence). This CDR3 spans 14 amino acids. The CDR3 protein is CASSSQRGSGELFF. As DNA, the CDR3 is TGTGCTAGCAGCTCACAGAGAGGGTCCGGGGAGCTGTTTTTT.

The rearrangement uses TRBV4-1 and TRBJ2-7, with 15 nucleotides matching TRBD2. CDR3 length: 15 amino acids. Trimming took 8 bases from V and 4 from J; bases not matched to a gene: 6. Germline values: CDR1 MGHRA, CDR2 YSYEKL. CDR3: CASLGTSGRKYEQYF. The CDR3 nucleotides read TGCGCCAGCCTAGGGACTAGCGGGAGGAAGTACGAGCAGTACTTC.

J is TRBJ2-3 and V is TRBV7-2; 12 bases agree with TRBD2. Trimming took 5 bases from V and 1 from J; bases not matched to a gene: 10. CDR3 length: 18 residues. Germline V lookup: CDR1 SGHTA, CDR2 FQGNSA. The CDR3 here is CASSLIRLAGARTDTQYF. CDR3 sequence (DNA): TGTGCCAGCAGCCTTATAAGACTAGCGGGAGCTCGCACAGATACGCAGTATTTT.

This clone was counted once. The J gene is TRBJ2-7, the V gene TRBV19, with 11 bases that match TRBD1. The germline V gene encodes CDR1 LNHDA and CDR2 SQIVND (reference sequence). The CDR3 consists of 13 residues. V trimming: 5 bases; J trimming: 9 bases; junction bases outside the gene matches: 6. CDR3 sequence: CASSPPDRGRQYF. CDR3 bases: TGTGCCAGTAGTCCGCCGGACAGGGGGCGGCAGTACTTC. Variable domain in full (rest from reference TRBV19 and TRBJ2-7): DGGITQSPKYLFRKEGQNVTLSCEQNLNHDAMYWYRQDPGQGLRLIYYSQIVNDFQKGDIAEGYSVSREKKESFPLTVTSAQKNPTAFYLCASSPPDRGRQYFGPGTRLTVT.

The CDR3 loop reads CASSPAGANFQYF. The CDR3, as DNA: TGTGCCAGCAGCCCAGCAGGGGCTAACTTCCAGTACTTC. The V call is TRBV11-2, the J call TRBJ2-4, with TRBD1 as a possible D gene (6 bases). This CDR3 spans 13 amino acids. Germline CDR1 SGHAT, CDR2 FQNNGV. V was pared by 5 bases and J by 13 bases, with 18 bases between.

The sample holds a few counts of this clone. The rearrangement uses TRBV5-1 and TRBJ2-6; maybe TRBD1 (6 bases). CDR1 and CDR2 from the germline V gene are SGHRS and YFSETQ. Trimming took off 3 bases at V and 1 base at J, with 11 bases between the two ends. The CDR3 contains 16 residues. The CDR3, as DNA: TGCGCCAGCAGCTACGGACAGAATTCTGGGGCCAACGTCCTGACTTTC. Residues: CASSYGQNSGANVLTF.

The rearrangement uses TRBV7-6 and TRBJ2-1, with 11 nucleotides matching TRBD2. V dropped 5 bases and J dropped 5; count of bases not matched to a gene: 5. The CDR3 consists of 15 residues. The V gene's germline CDR1 is SGHVS and CDR2 FNYEAQ. The CDR3 sequence is CASSLGLAANNEQFF. The DNA for the CDR3 is TGTGCCAGCAGCCTGGGACTAGCGGCCAACAATGAGCAGTTCTTC.

The chain recombines TRBV5-1 with TRBJ2-1; 11 bases align to TRBD1. Losses at the gene ends were 4 bases for V and 9 bases for J; bases not matched to a gene: 6. Per the germline V gene, CDR1 is SGHRS and CDR2 is YFSETQ. The CDR3 length is 14 residues. The CDR3 loop reads CASSPGQGAGEQFF. In DNA, the CDR3 is TGCGCCAGCAGCCCTGGACAGGGGGCGGGTGAGCAGTTCTTC.

V and J are TRBV30 and TRBJ2-5, with D possibly TRBD1 on 6 matching bases. Trimming removed 1 base at V and 7 bases at J, with 7 bases between. Germline V gene lookup returns CDR1 GTSNPN and CDR2 SVGIG (reference sequence). This CDR3 region has 11 residues. DNA of the CDR3: TGTGCCTGGAGTGCCAGGGGGACCCAGTACTTC. This codes for CAWSARGTQYF.

A single count supports this clone. V usage is TRBV2 and J usage is TRBJ2-5, with 7 bases aligning to TRBD1. The DNA end favors TRBJ2-7, so the J call may be wrong. The CDR3 runs to 12 residues. In germline, CDR1 is SNHLY, CDR2 FYNNEI. The CDR3 DNA follows: TGTGCCAGCTTGGACAGGTCCTACGAGCAGTACTTC. It yields the protein CASLDRSYEQYF.

This chain links TRBV6-4 with TRBJ1-5; a possible D gene is TRBD1 (6 bases). Trimming took 2 bases from V and 4 from J, leaving 15 bases between them. The CDR3 consists of 16 residues. In germline, CDR1 is MRHNA, CDR2 SNTAGT. Here the CDR3 reads CASSDPQGTDNQPQHF. The CDR3 DNA sequence: TGTGCCAGCAGTGACCCCCAGGGGACCGATAATCAGCCCCAGCATTTT.

This chain links TRBV7-8 with TRBJ2-7; possibly TRBD1 for D (6 bases). The germline gives CDR1 SGHVS, CDR2 FQNEAQ. V lost 4 bases, J lost 2 bases, and 15 bases lay in between. There are 15 residues in the CDR3. The CDR3 sequence: CASSSRRDKTYEQYF. For the CDR3, the DNA is TGTGCCAGCAGCTCCCGCCGGGACAAGACCTACGAGCAGTACTTC.

V usage is TRBV27 and J usage is TRBJ2-6, with D possibly TRBD1 on 6 matching bases. This CDR3 is built from 15 residues. Germline V CDR1 and CDR2: MNHEY, SMNVEV (reference sequence). V lost 4 bases to trimming and J lost 2 bases, with 9 bases between them. The CDR3 loop is CASSSQGTGANVLTF. The CDR3 bases are TGTGCCAGCAGTTCCCAGGGGACTGGGGCCAACGTCCTGACTTTC.

The chain couples TRBV18 to TRBJ2-7; TRBD1 agrees at 9 bases. The ends lost 4 bases at V and 3 bases at J; junction bases unmatched: 7. CDR1 and CDR2 from the germline V gene are KGHSH and LQKENI. CDR3 length: 15 residues. For the CDR3, the DNA is TGTGCCAGCTCACTAAGGGACAGGGTGGGCTACGAGCAGTACTTC. This gives the protein CASSLRDRVGYEQYF.

J is TRBJ1-5 and V is TRBV2; tentative D call: TRBD1 (5 bases). Germline CDR1 SNHLY, CDR2 FYNNEI. The CDR3 is 16 residues long. V shed 5 bases and J shed 6 bases, with 20 bases lying between them. CDR3 protein: CASSSQQVTSGQPQHF. Written as DNA, the CDR3 is TGTGCCAGCAGTTCCCAACAGGTGACTAGCGGTCAGCCCCAGCATTTT.

The chain combines TRBV2 with TRBJ2-5, with D possibly being TRBD1 (6 bases). With the DNA end fitting TRBJ2-7 better, the J assignment may be wrong. The germline V gene encodes CDR1 SNHLY and CDR2 FYNNEI. CDR3 size: 15 residues. In nucleotides, the CDR3 is TGTGCCGGGAATAGTCGGGGACAAAGCTCCTACGAGCAGTACTTC. Residues: CAGNSRGQSSYEQYF.

The CDR3 protein is CATSPRGWGVGHNEQFF. CDR3 coding DNA: TGTGCCACCAGCCCTCGGGGGTGGGGGGTCGGGCACAATGAGCAGTTCTTC. The V and J genes are TRBV15 and TRBJ2-1; D possibly corresponds to TRBD2 (6 bases). CDR1 is LNHNV and CDR2 is YYDKDF in the germline V gene (reference sequence). The CDR3 runs to 17 residues. V was clipped by 5 bases and J by 5 bases, with 22 bases between them.

The J gene is TRBJ2-7, the V gene TRBV6-1; 10 nucleotides match TRBD2. Germline loops: CDR1 MNHNS, CDR2 SASEGT. CDR3 length: 16 residues. V was clipped by 1 base and J by 3 bases; unmatched bases: 6. CDR3 sequence (DNA): TGTGCCAGCAGTGAAGTAGGGACTAGCGCTCACTACGAGCAGTACTTC. It is translated as CASSEVGTSAHYEQYF.

This chain connects TRBV5-1 to TRBJ2-7; TRBD1 aligns across 10 bases. V was clipped by 4 bases and J by 7 bases; unmatched bases: 5. This CDR3 has 13 amino acids. The germline V gene encodes CDR1 SGHRS and CDR2 YFSETQ. CDR3 coding DNA: TGCGCCAGCAGCGGACAGGGGGTTTGGGAGCAGTACTTC. It is translated as CASSGQGVWEQYF.

V and J are TRBV5-1 and TRBJ2-3; 16 bases map to TRBD2. The CDR3 length is 19 residues. Trimming at V came to 1 base and at J to 3 bases, leaving 8 bases not matched to a gene. The V gene's germline CDR1 is SGHRS and CDR2 YFSETQ. CDR3 sequence reads: CASSLSPGLAGGPTDTQYF. CDR3 sequence (DNA): TGCGCCAGCAGCTTGTCGCCGGGACTAGCGGGAGGGCCGACAGATACGCAGTATTTT.